This T cell receptor (beta chain) appears in the sequencing data of a study of T cell responses to AZD1222 COVID-19 vaccine. Broader study findings: The span of vaccine-associated CD4 TCRs extended across spike, with dominance at 160-218 and 743-854. Baseline serostatus was positive in only a handful of AZD1222 recipients.

As to this clone: Its antigen remains unidentified.

CDR3 size: 15 residues. Germline V lookup: CDR1 SGHRS, CDR2 YFSETQ. The V end was cut by 0 bases, the J end by 0 bases, with 7 bases between. Libraries were prepared by immunoSEQ multiplex PCR; TCRdb keeps only in-frame clonotypes and omits some of them. The sample contains about 140,000 clones, over 90% of which appear only once. Second-dose intervals near 4 or 12 weeks were combined. V is TRBV5-1 and J is TRBJ2-4; no reliable D call. Sample: peripheral blood, taken 28 days after the second AZD1222 dose. The receptor's source is an adult who received the AZD1222 COVID-19 vaccine. The CDR3 DNA sequence: TGCGCCAGCAGCTTGGACAGAGTAGCCAAAAACATTCAGTACTTC. It is translated as CASSLDRVAKNIQYF.